This T cell receptor (beta chain) was captured by sequencing in a study of blood T cell repertoires in COVID-19. Overall study: Samples taken during acute and convalescent COVID-19 were collected in the United States, Italy and Spain. PBMCs, B-cell-depleted T cells, or T cells were the source of the cDNA or gDNA that made up the material.

Trimming shortened V by 5 bases and J by 4 bases, and 17 bases separated the two germline ends. Germline V CDR1 and CDR2: SEHNR, FQNEAQ (reference sequence). The CDR3 is 15 residues long. As originally analysed: Amplifying reference gene primers gave estimates of nucleated cell counts. Clones were sequenced by immunoSEQ multiplex PCR, and TCRdb holds only the in-frame ones, with some missing. V, J and clone size derive from that table, while D and trimming were established from the DNA sequence. The sample shows over 120,000 clones, roughly 89% of them seen only once. The sample taken for sequencing was peripheral blood. The chain has TRBV7-9 and TRBJ2-5; D is perhaps TRBD2 (5 bases). This sequence originates from a human donor in a cohort sampled during active COVID-19. CDR3 coding DNA: TGTGCCAGCAGCCGTCGACACACGGGGTTAGAGACCCAGTACTTC. Translating gives CASSRRHTGLETQYF.